This T cell receptor (beta chain) stems from a study of T cells after posttransplantation cyclophosphamide. Study-wide points: Later post-transplant blood repertoires were often dominated by donor CD8+ memory clones. TRB overlap between skin or GI tissue T cells and blood was limited.

At least ten counts were recorded for this clone. Its antigen is not known. The V segment lost 4 bases and the J segment 2 bases; nucleotides outside the gene matches: 3. This CDR3 comprises 15 residues. The V gene's germline CDR1 is KGHSH and CDR2 LQKENI. Repertoires were generated with immunoSEQ multiplex PCR, while TCRdb's copy carries only in-frame clones and drops some. The sample shows 20,000 to 30,000 clones, none of them appearing just once. This related bone marrow graft donor gave peripheral blood on the day of marrow donation. V usage is TRBV18 and J usage is TRBJ1-5; TRBD1 aligns across 9 bases. This receptor was identified in a woman aged 50 to 65 in good health, CMV-negative, and a related stem cell transplant donor. The sequenced sample consisted of PBMCs. For the CDR3, the DNA is TGTGCCAGCTCACTACAGGGGGCCGGCAATCAGCCCCAGCATTTT. Its translation is CASSLQGAGNQPQHF.